The present T cell receptor (beta chain) was sequenced within a study of identical twins. Study observations and caveats: Where beta out-of-frame sequences were concerned, excess twin sharing was weaker.

This clonotype appeared many times. Its antigen is unidentified. Template switching added a universal primer binding site, and final cDNA carried unique molecular identifiers. TCRdb re-called the 5' RACE reads through MiXCR, storing one row per CDR3 protein. The top ten clones hold 1.5% to 2% of a sample with hundreds of thousands of distinct CDR3 sequences, approximately 13% of them seen once. A further study also used this sample, focusing on yellow fever vaccine responses in identical twins.

The receptor's source is a young woman in good health. The sequenced sample consisted of PBMCs.

CDR3 DNA: TGTGCCAGCAGCCCGTTAGCGGGATTACTACACAATGAGCAGTTCTTC. This gives the protein CASSPLAGLLHNEQFF. J is TRBJ2-1 and V is TRBV7-8; 8 bases map to TRBD2. The CDR3 totals 16 residues. From germline, CDR1 is SGHVS and CDR2 FQNEAQ. V was pared by 5 bases and J by 5 bases, with 11 bases of the junction left unmatched.